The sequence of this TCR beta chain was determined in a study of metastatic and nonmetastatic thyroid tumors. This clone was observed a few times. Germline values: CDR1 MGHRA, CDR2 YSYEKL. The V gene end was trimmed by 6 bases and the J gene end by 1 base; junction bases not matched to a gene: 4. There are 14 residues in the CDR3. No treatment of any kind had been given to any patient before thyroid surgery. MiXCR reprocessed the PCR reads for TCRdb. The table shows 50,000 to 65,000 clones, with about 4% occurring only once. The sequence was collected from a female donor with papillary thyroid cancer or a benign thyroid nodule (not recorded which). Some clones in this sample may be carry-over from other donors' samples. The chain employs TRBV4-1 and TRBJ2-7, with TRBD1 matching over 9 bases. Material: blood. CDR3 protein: CASSPGQGSYEQYF. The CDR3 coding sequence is TGCGCCAGCAGTCCGGGACAGGGTTCCTACGAGCAGTACTTC.